A single sample is the source of the 18 T cell receptor beta chains below, sequenced in a study of blood T cell repertoires in COVID-19. Assay used: immunoSEQ multiplex PCR; TCRdb lists only in-frame clones, some missing. The sample includes 150,000 to 200,000 clones, roughly 80% of them seen just once. Sample: peripheral blood. The receptor set was obtained from a woman between 40 and 55 years old with COVID-19, enrolled during active disease.

This clone was recorded only once. The genes are TRBV28 and TRBJ2-5, with TRBD1 matching over 9 bases. The CDR3 is 13 residues long. The germline V gene has CDR1 MDHEN and CDR2 SYDVKM. V was clipped by 8 bases and J by 4 bases; unmatched bases: 5. The chain's CDR3 is CASLGQGRETQYF. CDR3 nucleotides: TGTGCCAGCCTCGGACAGGGGCGAGAGACCCAGTACTTC.

The rearrangement uses TRBV6-6 and TRBJ1-2, with D perhaps matching TRBD1 (5 bases). CDR3 size: 12 residues. V lost 1 base and J lost 8, with 8 bases in between. In germline, CDR1 is MNHNY, CDR2 SVGAGI (reference sequence). The CDR3, as DNA: TGTGCCAGCAGTTACTTAGGGGCGGGCTACACCTTC. This sequence encodes CASSYLGAGYTF.

This clone has a handful of counts. The chain uses TRBV11-2 and TRBJ2-5; a weak D match, TRBD1 (5 bases). Trimming removed 5 bases from V and 5 bases from J, with 27 bases in between. The germline V gene encodes CDR1 SGHAT and CDR2 FQNNGV. The CDR3 is 18 amino acids. The CDR3 DNA sequence: TGTGCCAGCAGCCCACCTTCTGGGGCAGACCCTATGGCGGAGACCCAGTACTTC. It is translated as CASSPPSGADPMAETQYF.

V gene TRBV19 combines with J gene TRBJ1-1; a possible D gene is TRBD1 (5 bases). Germline V gene lookup returns CDR1 LNHDA and CDR2 SQIVND (reference sequence). This CDR3 is 13 amino acids long. Trimming cost V 6 bases and J 0 bases, with 8 bases left between them. CDR3 protein: CASRLTVNTEAFF. In nucleotides, the CDR3 is TGTGCCAGTAGGTTGACAGTGAACACTGAAGCTTTCTTT.

In its sample, this clone was seen once. The V gene is TRBV27, the J gene TRBJ2-6; 12 positions agree with TRBD2. This CDR3 is built from 20 residues. Looked up from germline, CDR1 is MNHEY and CDR2 is SMNVEV (reference sequence). V dropped 5 bases and J dropped 0; count of bases not matched to a gene: 11. The CDR3: CASSPSWLAGGFSGANVLTF. Here the CDR3 DNA reads TGTGCCAGCAGTCCCAGTTGGCTAGCGGGAGGGTTCTCTGGGGCCAACGTCCTGACTTTC.

The CDR3 DNA is TGTGCTAGTGGTTTGGACGGGAGCAGGCTCGGCTACTATGGCTACACCTTC. It yields the protein CASGLDGSRLGYYGYTF. The chain carries TRBV12-5 and TRBJ1-2; D unclear. The ends were cut back, 1 base at V and 3 bases at J, with 18 bases in the middle. The CDR3 totals 17 residues. CDR1 LGHNT and CDR2 FRNRAP come from the germline V gene.

V usage is TRBV5-1 and J usage is TRBJ2-1; TRBD2 aligns across 8 bases. The ends lost 6 bases at V and 3 bases at J; junction bases unmatched: 14. The CDR3 spans 17 residues. Per germline, CDR1 SGHRS and CDR2 YFSETQ. This CDR3 reads CASNPMGGSGNYNEQFF. Here the CDR3 DNA reads TGCGCCAGCAATCCAATGGGGGGTAGCGGGAACTACAATGAGCAGTTCTTC.

This clone was recorded only once. This chain links TRBV29-1 with TRBJ2-1; TRBD2 agrees at 12 bases. This CDR3 is built from 12 residues. V gave up 8 bases and J gave up 7 bases; unmatched junction bases: 3. The V gene's germline CDR1 is SQVTM and CDR2 ANQGSEA. CDR3 region: CSFGLAGNEQFF. The DNA for the CDR3 is TGCAGCTTCGGACTAGCGGGAAATGAGCAGTTCTTC.

The chain carries TRBV5-6 and TRBJ1-3, with D uncertain. From germline, CDR1 is SGHDT and CDR2 YYEEEE. The V end was cut by 1 base, the J end by 0 bases, with 5 bases between. The CDR3 covers 14 residues. This CDR3 is CASSLSSSGNTIYF. In DNA form, the CDR3 reads TGTGCCAGCAGCTTGTCCAGCTCTGGAAACACCATATATTTT.

This chain links TRBV5-1 with TRBJ1-2, with 9 bases aligning to TRBD1. Germline loops: CDR1 SGHRS, CDR2 YFSETQ. The V segment lost 0 bases and the J segment 7 bases; nucleotides outside the gene matches: 7. The CDR3 length is 15 residues. CDR3 in amino acids: CASSLASQGASGYTF. DNA for the CDR3: TGCGCCAGCAGCTTGGCCTCACAGGGGGCGTCTGGCTACACCTTC.

The V gene is TRBV19, the J gene TRBJ1-2; D unresolved. Trimming left V 3 bases short and J 7 bases short, with 12 bases between. CDR3 length: 13 residues. CDR1 is LNHDA and CDR2 is SQIVND in the germline V gene (reference sequence). CDR3 region: CASSMNGVTGYTF. In DNA form, the CDR3 reads TGTGCCAGTAGTATGAACGGGGTTACTGGCTACACCTTC. Complete variable domain (other parts from reference TRBV19 and TRBJ1-2): DGGITQSPKYLFRKEGQNVTLSCEQNLNHDAMYWYRQDPGQGLRLIYYSQIVNDFQKGDIAEGYSVSREKKESFPLTVTSAQKNPTAFYLCASSMNGVTGYTFGSGTRLTVV.

This clone showed up just a few times. The chain combines TRBV10-1 with TRBJ2-2; the match to TRBD2 covers 7 bases. With V trimmed by 7 bases and J by 2 bases, 4 bases remained unmatched. CDR1 is WNHNN and CDR2 is SYGVQD in the germline V gene (reference sequence). This CDR3 region has 14 residues. As DNA, the CDR3 is TGCGCCAGCAAGCCTAGCGGAAACACCGGGGAGCTGTTTTTT. Its protein is CASKPSGNTGELFF.

About this clone: The junction does not match germline at one end; this may be a read error. The V gene is TRBV28, the J gene TRBJ2-7; D perhaps matches TRBD2 (5 bases). CDR1 is MDHEN and CDR2 is SYDVKM in the germline V gene. This CDR3 region has 13 residues. CDR3 loop: CASSSAGSNEQYF. The CDR3 nucleotides are TGTGCCAGCAGTTCGGCGGGCTCCAACGAGCAGTACTTC.

As regards this clone: The sample holds other DNA sequences that translate to the same CDR3. V gene TRBV28 combines with J gene TRBJ2-7, with D unresolved. Germline-derived CDR1 and CDR2 are MDHEN and SYDVKM. This CDR3 has 12 amino acids. The V gene lost 2 bases and the J gene lost 4 bases, with 6 bases spanning the gap. CDR3 sequence reads: CASSLIRYEQYF. The DNA for the CDR3 is TGTGCCAGCAGTTTAATTCGGTACGAGCAGTACTTC.

This sequence joins TRBV7-8 and TRBJ1-1, with 7 bases fitting TRBD1. J gave up 1 base and V 5 bases, and 7 bases lay outside the gene matches. CDR1 and CDR2 from the germline V gene are SGHVS and FQNEAQ. This CDR3 comprises 15 residues. The DNA for the CDR3 is TGTGCCAGCAGCCTGGGGACAGCCGGGAACACTGAAGCTTTCTTT. It specifies CASSLGTAGNTEAFF.

The CDR3 region has the DNA TGTGCCTGGAGTGCAAGGGGGCAGTGGGAAAAACTGTTTTTT. It yields the protein CAWSARGQWEKLFF. The rearrangement links TRBV30 to TRBJ1-4; 7 bases are a match to TRBD1. The CDR3 contains 14 residues. With 1 base clipped from V and 8 bases from J, the junction kept 7 bases outside the gene matches. Germline CDR1 and CDR2: GTSNPN and SVGIG (reference sequence).

The V and J genes are TRBV30 and TRBJ2-5; the match to TRBD2 covers 10 bases. CDR1 GTSNPN and CDR2 SVGIG come from the germline V gene (reference sequence). The CDR3 extends over 17 amino acids. V lost 0 bases to trimming and J lost 2 bases; unmatched junction nucleotides: 9. Here the CDR3 DNA reads TGTGCCTGGAGTGTATTCCGAGCGGGAGGGGGACAAGAGACCCAGTACTTC. Translating gives CAWSVFRAGGGQETQYF. The full variable domain, rest sourced from reference TRBV30 and TRBJ2-5, is SQTIHQWPATLVQPVGSPLSLECTVEGTSNPNLYWYRQAAGRGLQLLFYSVGIGQISSEVPQNLSASRPQDRQFILSSKKLLLSDSGFYLCAWSVFRAGGGQETQYFGPGTRLLVL.

The rearrangement uses TRBV5-1 and TRBJ2-2, with 8 bases that match TRBD2. This CDR3 region has 16 residues. J lost 6 bases, V lost 0 bases, and 7 bases had no gene match. Germline V gene sequence: CDR1 SGHRS, CDR2 YFSETQ. CDR3 residues: CASSLGAGEGSGELFF. CDR3 DNA sequence: TGCGCCAGCAGCTTGGGAGCGGGAGAGGGGTCCGGGGAGCTGTTTTTT.